A selection of T cell receptor beta chains follows, all from one sample in a study of T-cell memory formation after mild COVID-19. TCRdb re-called the 5' RACE reads through MiXCR, storing one row per CDR3 protein. The sample has around 190,000 distinct CDR3 sequences, roughly 20% seen once; the top ten hold 3.5% to 5%. What was sequenced was PBMCs or a T cell subset sorted from them (not recorded which). These receptors all come from a man between 18 and 29 years old who had mild COVID-19 (a few samples of this study predate the infection). Cell type and time point are not known. Each CDR3 is given without its conserved first and last residue. Each record gives: V gene, clone size, CDR3 protein. Clone size is not always given. Where it is, it says once, few, many or a class for expanded clones.

v_gene: TRBV5-5; abundance: NA; CDR3aa: ASSLWWAGGKDTDTQY
v_gene: TRBV7-2; abundance: NA; CDR3aa: ASSSAGGYEQY
v_gene: TRBV6-5; abundance: NA; CDR3aa: ASSYSTPRGAFGYT
v_gene: TRBV12-3/TRBV12-4; abundance: few; CDR3aa: ASSLLLNEQY
v_gene: TRBV12-3/TRBV12-4; abundance: NA; CDR3aa: ASRGTGLGEQF
v_gene: TRBV5-1; abundance: many; CDR3aa: ASSLGTPEGGYT
v_gene: TRBV11-2; abundance: few; CDR3aa: ASRYPGQRANEQF
v_gene: TRBV5-1; abundance: NA; CDR3aa: ASTLGGPDTEAF
v_gene: TRBV20-1; abundance: few; CDR3aa: SASPQGNTEAF
v_gene: TRBV5-1; abundance: few; CDR3aa: ASSFAAGGDEQF
v_gene: TRBV24-1; abundance: many; CDR3aa: ATSDRTTVRPGELF
v_gene: TRBV19; abundance: once; CDR3aa: ASRGDRANSPLH